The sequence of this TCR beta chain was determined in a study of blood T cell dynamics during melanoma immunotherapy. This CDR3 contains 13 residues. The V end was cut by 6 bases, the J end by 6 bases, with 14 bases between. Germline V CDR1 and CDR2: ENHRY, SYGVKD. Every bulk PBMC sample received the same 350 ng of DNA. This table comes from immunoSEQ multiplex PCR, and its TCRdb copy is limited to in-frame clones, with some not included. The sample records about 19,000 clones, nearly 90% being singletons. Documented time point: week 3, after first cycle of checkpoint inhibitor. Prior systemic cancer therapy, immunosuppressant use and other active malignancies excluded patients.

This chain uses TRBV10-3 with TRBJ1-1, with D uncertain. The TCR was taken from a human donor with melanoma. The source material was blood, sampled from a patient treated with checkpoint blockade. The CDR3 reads CAISGVNSPEAFF. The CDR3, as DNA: TGTGCCATCAGCGGGGTGAATTCCCCTGAAGCTTTCTTT.